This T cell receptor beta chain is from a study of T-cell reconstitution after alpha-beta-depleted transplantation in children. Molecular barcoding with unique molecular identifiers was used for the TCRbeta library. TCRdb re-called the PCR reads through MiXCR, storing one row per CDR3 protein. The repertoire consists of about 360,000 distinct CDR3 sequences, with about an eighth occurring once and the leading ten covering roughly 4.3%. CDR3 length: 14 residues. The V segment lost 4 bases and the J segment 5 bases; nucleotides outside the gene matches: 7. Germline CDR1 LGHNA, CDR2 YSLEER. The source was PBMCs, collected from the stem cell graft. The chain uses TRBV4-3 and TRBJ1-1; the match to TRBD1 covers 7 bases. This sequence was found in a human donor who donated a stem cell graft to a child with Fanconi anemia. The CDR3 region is CASSRGGTGTEAFF. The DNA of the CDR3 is TGCGCCAGCAGCCGAGGGGGCACAGGGACTGAAGCTTTCTTT.